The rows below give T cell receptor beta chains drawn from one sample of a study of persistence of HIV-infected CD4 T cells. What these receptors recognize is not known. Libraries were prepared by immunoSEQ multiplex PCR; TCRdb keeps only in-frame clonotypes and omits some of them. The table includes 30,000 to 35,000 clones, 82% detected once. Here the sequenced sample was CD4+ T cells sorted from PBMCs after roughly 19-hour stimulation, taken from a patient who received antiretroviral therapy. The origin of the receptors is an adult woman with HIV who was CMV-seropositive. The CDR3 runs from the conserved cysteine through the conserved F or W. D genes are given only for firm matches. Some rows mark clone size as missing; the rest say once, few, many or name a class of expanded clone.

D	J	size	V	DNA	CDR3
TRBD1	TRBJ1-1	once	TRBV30	TGTGCCCATCGGGACAGGGGGACTATTTACACTGAAGCTTTCTTT	CAHRDRGTIYTEAFF
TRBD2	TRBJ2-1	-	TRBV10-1	TGCGCCAGCAGTGACGATACTAGCGGGCCATACAATGAGCAGTTCTTC	CASSDDTSGPYNEQFF
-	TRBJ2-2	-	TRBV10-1	TGCGCCAGCAGTGCTTCCGGCGGGGAGCTGTTTTTT	CASSASGGELFF
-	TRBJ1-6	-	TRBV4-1	TGCGCCAGCAGCCAAGGAAGCCAGGGTATAAAGAATTCACCCCTCCACTTT	CASSQGSQGIKNSPLHF
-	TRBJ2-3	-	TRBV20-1	TGCAGTGCTAGTAAACAGGTGAGCACAGATACGCAGTATTTT	CSASKQVSTDTQYF
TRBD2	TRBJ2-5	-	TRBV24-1	TGTGCCACCAGTGATCCCCTCGCGGGGGGCCGAGAGACCCAGTACTTC	CATSDPLAGGRETQYF
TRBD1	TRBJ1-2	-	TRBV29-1	TGCAGCGTTGATGGAGACAGGGCGGGTGGCTACACCTTC	CSVDGDRAGGYTF
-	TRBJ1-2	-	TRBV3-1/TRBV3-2	TGTGCCAGCAGCCAAGATTTAACGGCAGGCTACACCTTC	CASSQDLTAGYTF
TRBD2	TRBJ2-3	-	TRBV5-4	TGTGCCAGCAGCTTGTTACTAGCGGGGGGCACAGATACGCAGTATTTT	CASSLLLAGGTDTQYF
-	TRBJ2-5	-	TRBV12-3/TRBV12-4	TGTGCCAGCAGGAGGGAAGAGACCCAGTACTTC	CASRREETQYF